The 28 T cell receptor beta chains below come from one sample, sequenced in a study of blood T cell repertoires in COVID-19. The data were produced by immunoSEQ multiplex PCR, yet TCRdb's version contains in-frame clones alone and is incomplete. The sample shows approximately 330,000 clones, 85% to 90% of them seen only once. Sequences were obtained from PBMCs or T cells enriched from blood (not recorded which). The receptors were sampled from a young woman who had recovered from COVID-19.

The V call is TRBV14, the J call TRBJ2-1; TRBD2 matches 9 bases. Germline values: CDR1 SGHDN, CDR2 FVKESK. Trimming removed 5 bases from V and 4 bases from J; junction bases left unmatched: 6. This CDR3 has 15 residues. Written as DNA, the CDR3 is TGTGCCAGCAGCTTTAGCGGGAGCCCATACAATGAGCAGTTCTTC. Translation: CASSFSGSPYNEQFF.

V gene TRBV18 combines with J gene TRBJ2-7, with unresolved D. V gave up 0 bases and J gave up 3 bases, with 15 bases separating them. Germline V gene lookup returns CDR1 KGHSH and CDR2 LQKENI. The CDR3 runs 16 residues. Written as DNA, the CDR3 is TGTGCCAGCTCACCACCTGGAAGTCCAGGAAGCTACGAGCAGTACTTC. It encodes CASSPPGSPGSYEQYF.

Here the CDR3 reads CASSLINGPSGQETQYF. The CDR3, as DNA: TGCGCCAGCAGCTTAATTAATGGACCTAGCGGCCAAGAGACCCAGTACTTC. J is TRBJ2-5 and V is TRBV5-1, with TRBD2 matching 7 bases. The germline CDR1 and CDR2 sequences are SGHRS and YFSETQ. J gave up 1 base and V 2 bases, and 11 bases lay outside the gene matches. CDR3 length: 17 residues.

The chain uses TRBV19 and TRBJ2-7; TRBD2 agrees at 8 bases. There are 15 residues in the CDR3. Germline V CDR1 and CDR2: LNHDA, SQIVND (reference sequence). Germline trimming cut 7 bases from V and 2 bases from J; bases unmatched to any gene: 10. The CDR3 sequence: CASIKRAGGPYEQYF. DNA for the CDR3: TGTGCCAGTATCAAAAGGGCGGGGGGCCCCTACGAGCAGTACTTC.

The chain employs TRBV9 and TRBJ2-1; a possible D gene is TRBD1 (5 bases). The V end was cut by 1 base, the J end by 6 bases, with 5 bases between. From germline, CDR1 is SGDLS and CDR2 YYNGEE. The CDR3 has 12 amino acids. CDR3 in DNA: TGTGCCAGCAGCGTACAGGGCAATGAGCAGTTCTTC. Its protein is CASSVQGNEQFF. Using reference TRBV9 and TRBJ2-1 for the parts outside the CDR3, the full variable domain is DSGVTQTPKHLITATGQRVTLRCSPRSGDLSVYWYQQSLDQGLQFLIQYYNGEERAKGNILERFSAQQFPDLHSELNLSSLELGDSALYFCASSVQGNEQFFGPGTRLTVL.

The chain employs TRBV6-5 and TRBJ1-5; 8 nucleotides agree with TRBD1. Germline-derived CDR1 and CDR2 are MNHEY and SVGAGI. Unmatched junction bases numbered 7, after V lost 8 bases and J lost 7 bases. The CDR3 is 13 amino acids. The CDR3 DNA sequence: TGTGCCAGCGGACAGGGCCCTGGGCAGCCCCAGCATTTT. This translates into CASGQGPGQPQHF.

This CDR3 is CASSIRQGQLLYGYTF. CDR3 DNA sequence: TGTGCCAGTAGTATCCGACAGGGGCAACTTCTCTATGGCTACACCTTC. The chain is built from TRBV19 and TRBJ1-2; TRBD1 aligns across 8 bases. V was pared by 3 bases and J by 4 bases, with 10 bases of the junction left unmatched. CDR1 and CDR2 (germline): LNHDA, SQIVND (reference sequence). The CDR3 runs 16 residues.

The CDR3 protein is CATSPLIADSYNEQFF. The CDR3 bases are TGTGCCACCAGCCCCTTAATAGCGGACTCCTACAATGAGCAGTTCTTC. This sequence joins TRBV15 and TRBJ2-1; the D gene is possibly TRBD2 (6 bases). Trimming removed 5 bases from V and 0 bases from J, with 14 bases in between. This CDR3 comprises 16 residues. Germline values: CDR1 LNHNV, CDR2 YYDKDF (reference sequence).

The chain combines TRBV10-3 with TRBJ2-2; D perhaps matches TRBD1 (5 bases). V lost 4 bases, J lost 0 bases, and 9 bases lay in between. Germline V gene sequence: CDR1 ENHRY, CDR2 SYGVKD. The CDR3 extends over 15 amino acids. This CDR3 reads CAISVDKTNTGELFF. CDR3 in DNA: TGTGCCATCAGTGTGGACAAGACGAACACCGGGGAGCTGTTTTTT.

The chain is built from TRBV12-3 or TRBV12-4 and TRBJ1-1, with D uncertain. Trimming took off 8 bases at V and 4 bases at J, with 14 bases between the two ends. The CDR3 length is 13 residues. The CDR3 DNA follows: TGTGCCAGCGGAAGAGTCCGGAGCACTGAAGCTTTCTTT. It encodes CASGRVRSTEAFF.

This clone turned up a few times. The V gene is TRBV3-1 (or the pseudogene TRBV3-2), the J gene TRBJ1-1; 10 bases are a match to TRBD1. The junction had 8 bases not matched to a gene; V was cut back by 3 bases and J by 7 bases. Germline V gives CDR1 LGHDT, CDR2 YNNKEL (reference sequence). This CDR3 contains 15 residues. This chain's CDR3 is CASSQRTGGGDEAFF. CDR3 coding DNA: TGTGCCAGCAGCCAGAGGACAGGGGGAGGCGATGAAGCTTTCTTT.

The chain combines TRBV24-1 with TRBJ2-1; weak D call: TRBD2 (5 bases). The CDR3 spans 16 residues. CDR1 and CDR2 from the germline V gene are KGHDR and SFDVKD. Trimming took 3 bases from V and 0 from J, leaving 11 bases between them. CDR3 region: CATSDTEGDSYNEQFF. CDR3 DNA: TGTGCCACCAGTGATACTGAGGGAGACTCCTACAATGAGCAGTTCTTC.

This clone is a singleton in its sample. The V call is TRBV18, the J call TRBJ2-5; D perhaps matches TRBD2 (6 bases). The V gene lost 4 bases and the J gene lost 7 bases, with 28 bases spanning the gap. From germline, CDR1 is KGHSH and CDR2 LQKENI. CDR3 length: 18 residues. The CDR3 DNA reads as TGTGCCAGCTCACTAACCCCACCCGGGAGCGGCTCGGATTGGACCCAGTACTTC. This sequence encodes CASSLTPPGSGSDWTQYF.

The genes are TRBV5-1 and TRBJ1-2; D is perhaps TRBD1 (6 bases). Deletions cut 2 bases from V and 8 bases from J, with 19 bases between. The CDR3 has 15 residues. Germline V gene data show CDR1 as SGHRS and CDR2 as YFSETQ. CDR3 amino acids: CASSLPVLQGRGYTF. For the CDR3, the DNA is TGCGCCAGCAGCTTACCCGTATTACAGGGTCGAGGCTACACCTTC.

J is TRBJ1-2 and V is TRBV2; weak D call: TRBD1 (5 bases). Trimming removed 3 bases at V and 7 bases at J, with 15 bases between. This CDR3 is 14 amino acids long. CDR1 SNHLY and CDR2 FYNNEI come from the germline V gene. In DNA form, the CDR3 reads TGTGCCAGCAGTGAGCAGGGTACCAAGTCTGGCTACACCTTC. Protein: CASSEQGTKSGYTF. Together with reference TRBV2 and TRBJ1-2, the CDR3 gives the full variable domain: EPEVTQTPSHQVTQMGQEVILRCVPISNHLYFYWYRQILGQKVEFLVSFYNNEISEKSEIFDDQFSVERPDGSNFTLKIRSTKLEDSAMYFCASSEQGTKSGYTFGSGTRLTVV.

The V and J genes are TRBV29-1 and TRBJ1-4; 7 nucleotides align to TRBD1. In germline, CDR1 is SQVTM, CDR2 ANQGSEA. The CDR3 is 13 residues long. V gave up 5 bases and J gave up 5 bases; unmatched junction bases: 5. CDR3 bases: TGCAGCGTTACAGGGGTGGAAAATGAAAAACTGTTTTTT. Translated, it gives CSVTGVENEKLFF.

The rearrangement joins TRBV3-1 (or the pseudogene TRBV3-2) to TRBJ2-1, with a possible D match to TRBD2 (5 bases). The CDR3 contains 18 residues. V lost 0 bases to trimming and J lost 2 bases, with 17 bases between them. The germline gives CDR1 LGHDT, CDR2 YNNKEL (reference sequence). CDR3 coding DNA: TGTGCCAGCAGCCAAGATCGGCCTGAGGAGGAGCCCTACAATGAGCAGTTCTTC. Translating it yields CASSQDRPEEEPYNEQFF.

The V and J genes are TRBV5-1 and TRBJ1-2; 8 bases align to TRBD1. The germline V gene has CDR1 SGHRS and CDR2 YFSETQ. The ends lost 0 bases at V and 4 bases at J; junction bases unmatched: 5. This CDR3 comprises 15 residues. The CDR3 DNA is TGCGCCAGCAGCTTGGCAGGGGGCGGCGGCTATGGCTACACCTTC. It yields the protein CASSLAGGGGYGYTF.

In its sample, this clone was seen once. The CDR3, as DNA: TGCGCCAGCAGATCTCTAGCGGGAGGGCCTCGTACCGGGGAGCTGTTTTTT. It translates to CASRSLAGGPRTGELFF. The rearrangement joins TRBV10-1 to TRBJ2-2; 12 bases are shared with TRBD2. The length of the CDR3 is 17 residues. Trimming took 6 bases from V and 5 from J; bases not matched to a gene: 10. CDR1 is WNHNN, CDR2 SYGVQD, per germline (reference sequence).

V gene TRBV3-1 (or the pseudogene TRBV3-2) combines with J gene TRBJ1-1; 8 positions agree with TRBD1. This CDR3 has 15 residues. V gave up 4 bases and J gave up 7 bases; unmatched junction bases: 11. CDR1 and CDR2 (germline): LGHDT, YNNKEL (reference sequence). This chain's CDR3 is CASSLAGGGKGEAFF. The DNA of the CDR3 is TGTGCCAGCAGCCTGGCAGGGGGCGGGAAAGGTGAAGCTTTCTTT.

CDR3 protein: CASSAGQNEKLFF. The CDR3 nucleotides read TGCGCCAGCAGCGCGGGACAGAATGAAAAACTGTTTTTT. The J gene is TRBJ1-4, the V gene TRBV5-1; TRBD1 aligns across 7 bases. Germline assignment: CDR1 SGHRS and CDR2 YFSETQ. V lost 4 bases, J lost 5 bases, and 2 bases stayed unmatched. This CDR3 is built from 13 residues.

This chain's CDR3 is CASSPEGQHDEKLFF. The CDR3 bases are TGTGCCAGCAGCCCCGAGGGACAGCATGATGAAAAACTGTTTTTT. The gene calls are TRBV7-2 and TRBJ1-4, with 7 bases lining up with TRBD1. Unmatched junction bases numbered 9, after V lost 5 bases and J lost 6 bases. There are 15 residues in the CDR3. Germline loops: CDR1 SGHTA, CDR2 FQGNSA.

V is TRBV19 and J is TRBJ2-6, with a tentative D call TRBD2 (6 bases). The CDR3 loop spans 18 amino acids. Germline CDR1 LNHDA, CDR2 SQIVND (reference sequence). Between the trimmed V and J ends, which lost 3 bases and 0 bases, there was a span of 15 bases. CDR3 coding DNA: TGTGCCAGTAGTATGGTGGAGGGCAGGAGCTCTGGGGCCAACGTCCTGACTTTC. Translated: CASSMVEGRSSGANVLTF. The variable domain in full, with the rest retrieved from reference TRBV19 and TRBJ2-6, is DGGITQSPKYLFRKEGQNVTLSCEQNLNHDAMYWYRQDPGQGLRLIYYSQIVNDFQKGDIAEGYSVSREKKESFPLTVTSAQKNPTAFYLCASSMVEGRSSGANVLTFGAGSRLTVL.

V is TRBV6-2 or TRBV6-3 and J is TRBJ1-6; D gene uncertain. V lost 0 bases to trimming and J lost 9 bases, with 12 bases between them. Germline V gene data show CDR1 as MNHEY and CDR2 as SVGEGT. CDR3 size: 15 residues. The CDR3 DNA reads as TGTGCCAGCAGTTACTCGGACTGGGAGATTTCACCCCTCCACTTT. Encoded protein: CASSYSDWEISPLHF.

The rearrangement uses TRBV7-2 and TRBJ2-1; D gene unclear. The V end was cut by 5 bases, the J end by 5 bases, with 10 bases between. The CDR3 extends over 13 amino acids. CDR1 is SGHTA and CDR2 is FQGNSA in the germline V gene. CDR3 in amino acids: CASSINSDNEQFF. The DNA of the CDR3 is TGTGCCAGCAGCATTAATTCTGACAATGAGCAGTTCTTC.

About this clone: Other DNA variants within this sample encode the same CDR3. The gene calls are TRBV30 and TRBJ1-5; no clear D. V was trimmed by 0 bases and J by 2 bases, leaving 5 bases between them. Germline V gene lookup returns CDR1 GTSNPN and CDR2 SVGIG (reference sequence). The CDR3 consists of 13 residues. The CDR3 loop reads CAWSVEGNQPQHF. CDR3 coding DNA: TGTGCCTGGAGTGTGGAGGGCAATCAGCCCCAGCATTTT.

The genes are TRBV7-9 and TRBJ2-1, with TRBD1 matching over 10 bases. The V gene's germline CDR1 is SEHNR and CDR2 FQNEAQ (reference sequence). Losses at the gene ends were 2 bases for V and 7 bases for J; bases not matched to a gene: 8. The CDR3 totals 16 residues. For the CDR3, the DNA is TGTGCCAGCAGCTTAAGGGGGACAGGGGCGATAAATGAGCAGTTCTTC. This encodes CASSLRGTGAINEQFF. The whole variable domain, filled in from reference TRBV7-9 and TRBJ2-1, reads DTGVSQNPRHKITKRGQNVTFRCDPISEHNRLYWYRQTLGQGPEFLTYFQNEAQLEKSRLLSDRFSAERPKGSFSTLEIQRTEQGDSAMYLCASSLRGTGAINEQFFGPGTRLTVL.

V is TRBV28 and J is TRBJ1-5, with D possibly matching TRBD1 (5 bases). V was cut by 2 bases and J by 2 bases, with 16 bases left in between. The CDR3 extends over 17 amino acids. Germline values: CDR1 MDHEN, CDR2 SYDVKM. The CDR3 spells CASSLGGWGEGNQPQHF. CDR3 in DNA: TGTGCCAGCAGTTTAGGAGGATGGGGGGAGGGCAATCAGCCCCAGCATTTT.